Below, 30 T cell receptor beta chains from the same sample are listed, as sequenced in a study of cytomegalovirus exposure and HLA in healthy donors. PCR was performed using 60 Vbeta and 13 Jbeta primers. Sequencing used immunoSEQ multiplex PCR; TCRdb keeps in-frame clones, though not all of them. Of fewer than 250,000 clones detected, 82% appear once; the ten largest clones hold about 6.1%. The material sequenced was PBMCs. The receptors come from a man aged 35 to 55 in good health and CMV-seropositive.

Concerning this clone itself: Mismatch with germline at one junction end may stem from a read error. CDR3 nucleotides: TGTTCCAGCAGCTGGACAGGGGGCACTAATGAAAAACTGTTTTTT. Its protein product is CSSSWTGGTNEKLFF. This chain uses TRBV7-9 with TRBJ1-4, with 11 bases that match TRBD1. The germline V gene encodes CDR1 SEHNR and CDR2 FQNEAQ (reference sequence). This CDR3 contains 15 residues. The full variable domain, in which reference TRBV7-9 and TRBJ1-4 provide the parts outside the CDR3, is DTGVSQNPRHKITKRGQNVTFRCDPISEHNRLYWYRQTLGQGPEFLTYFQNEAQLEKSRLLSDRFSAERPKGSFSTLEIQRTEQGDSAMYLCSSSWTGGTNEKLFFGSGTQLSVL.

This clone was counted a single time. The V gene is TRBV18, the J gene TRBJ2-5; D unclear. Per germline, CDR1 KGHSH and CDR2 LQKENI. With 6 bases removed from V and 4 bases from J, the gap between germline ends came to 12 bases. The CDR3 sequence is 13 residues long. CDR3 bases: TGTGCCAGCTCGCCATGGTCGGGAGAGACCCAGTACTTC. This sequence encodes CASSPWSGETQYF.

The chain joins TRBV18 to TRBJ2-1; D possibly corresponds to TRBD2 (5 bases). CDR3 length: 16 residues. In germline, CDR1 is KGHSH, CDR2 LQKENI. With 4 bases removed from V and 5 bases from J, the gap between germline ends came to 18 bases. The CDR3, as DNA: TGTGCCAGCTCACGTGCGGGCCCAGGATCCAACAATGAGCAGTTCTTC. Translation gives CASSRAGPGSNNEQFF. Combining the CDR3 with reference TRBV18 and TRBJ2-1 gives the whole variable domain NAGVMQNPRHLVRRRGQEARLRCSPMKGHSHVYWYRQLPEEGLKFMVYLQKENIIDESGMPKERFSAEFPKEGPSILRIQQVVRGDSAAYFCASSRAGPGSNNEQFFGPGTRLTVL.

The chain links TRBV18 to TRBJ2-2; perhaps TRBD2 as D (6 bases). This CDR3 has 17 residues. Looked up from germline, CDR1 is KGHSH and CDR2 is LQKENI. Between the trimmed V and J ends, which lost 2 bases and 1 base, there was a span of 14 bases. The CDR3 protein is CASSPSLGTENTGELFF. The CDR3 region has the DNA TGTGCCAGCTCACCAAGCTTGGGGACTGAGAACACCGGGGAGCTGTTTTTT. Combining the CDR3 with reference TRBV18 and TRBJ2-2 gives the whole variable domain NAGVMQNPRHLVRRRGQEARLRCSPMKGHSHVYWYRQLPEEGLKFMVYLQKENIIDESGMPKERFSAEFPKEGPSILRIQQVVRGDSAAYFCASSPSLGTENTGELFFGEGSRLTVL.

This rearrangement joins TRBV7-8 to TRBJ1-2; the match to TRBD1 covers 11 bases. The V gene's germline CDR1 is SGHVS and CDR2 FQNEAQ. The J segment lost 5 bases and the V segment lost 3 bases, leaving 5 bases of the junction unmatched. The CDR3 sequence is 15 residues long. In DNA form, the CDR3 reads TGTGCCAGCAGCTTCGGACAGGGGGCGAATTATGGCTACACCTTC. Translation gives CASSFGQGANYGYTF.

This sequence joins TRBV5-1 and TRBJ1-5; no clear D gene. The V and J ends lost 3 bases and 0 bases respectively, with 4 bases between them. From germline, CDR1 is SGHRS and CDR2 YFSETQ. There are 13 residues in the CDR3. The CDR3 spells CASSYNSNQPQHF. CDR3 nucleotide sequence: TGCGCCAGCAGCTACAATAGCAATCAGCCCCAGCATTTT. Full variable domain (missing parts from reference TRBV5-1 and TRBJ1-5): KAGVTQTPRYLIKTRGQQVTLSCSPISGHRSVSWYQQTPGQGLQFLFEYFSETQRNKGNFPGRFSGRQFSNSRSEMNVSTLELGDSALYLCASSYNSNQPQHFGDGTRLSIL.

This chain uses TRBV6-1 with TRBJ2-1; 8 bases are shared with TRBD1. V was pared by 6 bases and J by 4 bases, with 5 bases of the junction left unmatched. Germline CDR1 MNHNS, CDR2 SASEGT. The CDR3 spans 14 residues. CDR3 nucleotide sequence: TGTGCCAGCAGCAGGACAGGGATATACAATGAGCAGTTCTTC. Translated: CASSRTGIYNEQFF.

This clone was observed a few times. V is TRBV6-5 and J is TRBJ2-5, with 9 bases matching TRBD2. Germline V lookup: CDR1 MNHEY, CDR2 SVGAGI. The trim removed 5 bases at V and 2 bases at J, leaving 6 bases unmatched. This CDR3 is built from 15 residues. CDR3 nucleotide sequence: TGTGCCAGCAGTGCCAGACTAGCGGTACAAGAGACCCAGTACTTC. Its translation: CASSARLAVQETQYF.

The table lists this clone with a few counts. The chain has TRBV5-8 and TRBJ2-7; D not certain. This CDR3 has 13 residues. CDR1 and CDR2 (germline): SGHTS, YDEGEE. Trimming left V 4 bases short and J 3 bases short, with 11 bases between. The DNA for the CDR3 is TGTGCCAGCAGCCTCCCTGGCGGCTACGAGCAGTACTTC. Amino acids: CASSLPGGYEQYF.

The chain carries TRBV27 and TRBJ2-3, with 10 bases matching TRBD2. Trimming removed 6 bases from V and 3 bases from J; junction bases left unmatched: 6. Per the germline V gene, CDR1 is MNHEY and CDR2 is SMNVEV (reference sequence). The CDR3 loop spans 15 amino acids. CDR3 DNA: TGTGCCAGCAGATTAGCGGGAGGTGGAACAGATACGCAGTATTTT. Residues: CASRLAGGGTDTQYF.

V and J are TRBV2 and TRBJ2-3, with 15 bases that match TRBD2. The V gene end was trimmed by 4 bases and the J gene end by 14 bases; junction bases not matched to a gene: 13. CDR3 size: 16 residues. Per the germline V gene, CDR1 is SNHLY and CDR2 is FYNNEI. The CDR3 bases are TGTGCCAGCAGTGCCCCTGGACTAGCGGGAGGGGAGACGTTGTATTTT. The encoded protein is CASSAPGLAGGETLYF.

This clone turned up a few times. The gene calls are TRBV6-1 and TRBJ1-1; no clear D gene. Per germline, CDR1 MNHNS and CDR2 SASEGT. Trimming stripped 3 bases from V and 4 bases from J, with 12 bases between. This CDR3 is 14 amino acids long. CDR3 in amino acids: CASSDPSYGTEAFF. The CDR3 DNA follows: TGTGCCAGCAGTGATCCGTCCTACGGCACTGAAGCTTTCTTT.

The V call is TRBV5-4, the J call TRBJ2-7; 15 bases fit TRBD2. The CDR3 extends over 15 amino acids. With 4 bases clipped from V and 7 bases from J, the junction kept 6 bases outside the gene matches. CDR1 and CDR2 (germline): SGHNT, YYREEE (reference sequence). The CDR3 nucleotides are TGTGCCAGCAGCGGACTAGCGGGAGGGCCGGGTGAGCAGTACTTC. As protein: CASSGLAGGPGEQYF.

The rearrangement joins TRBV5-8 to TRBJ2-7, with D maybe TRBD2 (5 bases). This CDR3 comprises 13 residues. Trimming took 4 bases from V and 4 from J, leaving 12 bases between them. The V gene's germline CDR1 is SGHTS and CDR2 YDEGEE. The CDR3 region has the DNA TGTGCCAGCAGCCGAGGGTTCTCTTACGAGCAGTACTTC. Encoded protein: CASSRGFSYEQYF.

This chain connects TRBV2 to TRBJ1-1; TRBD1 agrees at 10 bases. The germline CDR1 and CDR2 sequences are SNHLY and FYNNEI. V lost 10 bases to trimming and J lost 2 bases; unmatched junction nucleotides: 4. The CDR3 consists of 13 residues. CDR3 DNA sequence: TGTGCCATCTCGACAGGGGGCAACACTGAAGCTTTCTTT. Translation: CAISTGGNTEAFF.

The J gene is TRBJ2-1, the V gene TRBV15, with D possibly TRBD1 on 6 matching bases. V lost 3 bases to trimming and J lost 9 bases, with 12 bases between them. Germline assignment: CDR1 LNHNV and CDR2 YYDKDF (reference sequence). CDR3 length equals 13 residues. The CDR3 loop is CATSRDSLGEQFF. The CDR3 bases are TGTGCCACCAGCAGGGACAGTCTTGGTGAGCAGTTCTTC.

This clone was observed a single time. The rearrangement links TRBV7-9 to TRBJ1-2, with a tentative D call TRBD1 (6 bases). Trimming pared 0 bases from V and 4 bases from J, leaving 9 bases between. CDR1 is SEHNR, CDR2 FQNEAQ, per germline (reference sequence). The CDR3 contains 14 residues. The CDR3 DNA reads TGTGCCAGCAGCTTAGCGCTGGGGGCCTATGGCTACACCTTC. Translated, it gives CASSLALGAYGYTF.

This chain links TRBV7-9 with TRBJ2-3; 13 bases fit TRBD2. Germline CDR1 SEHNR, CDR2 FQNEAQ (reference sequence). J was trimmed by 9 bases and V by 5 bases; bases with no gene match: 5. There are 14 residues in the CDR3. The CDR3 here is CASSTGLAGQTQYF. The CDR3 nucleotides are TGTGCCAGCAGCACGGGACTAGCGGGGCAGACGCAGTATTTT. Full variable domain (outside the CDR3, taken from reference TRBV7-9 and TRBJ2-3): DTGVSQNPRHKITKRGQNVTFRCDPISEHNRLYWYRQTLGQGPEFLTYFQNEAQLEKSRLLSDRFSAERPKGSFSTLEIQRTEQGDSAMYLCASSTGLAGQTQYFGPGTRLTVL.

This rearrangement joins TRBV11-3 to TRBJ2-2, with TRBD2 matching over 16 bases. After removal of 4 bases from V and 5 bases from J, the junction contained 7 bases not matched to a gene. Per the germline V gene, CDR1 is SGHNT and CDR2 is YENEEA. This CDR3 region has 18 residues. As DNA, the CDR3 is TGTGCCAGCAGCTCAGGGACTAGCGGGAGGGCCGGAACCGGGGAGCTGTTTTTT. Translation gives CASSSGTSGRAGTGELFF.

The CDR3 bases are TGTGCCAGCAGCGTGAATGCGGATGGCTACACCTTC. It codes for CASSVNADGYTF. J is TRBJ1-2 and V is TRBV5-8; D remains unclear. CDR3 length equals 12 residues. The germline V gene encodes CDR1 SGHTS and CDR2 YDEGEE. V was trimmed by 4 bases and J by 6 bases, leaving 10 bases between them.

The chain joins TRBV5-1 to TRBJ1-1; TRBD1 is a possible D gene (6 bases). The CDR3 extends over 15 amino acids. Germline CDR1 is SGHRS and CDR2 is YFSETQ. V was shortened by 3 bases and J by 0 bases, with 12 bases between the two germline ends. CDR3 nucleotides: TGCGCCAGCAGCTCGATCACAGGGTTGAACACTGAAGCTTTCTTT. This sequence encodes CASSSITGLNTEAFF.

This clone appeared a single time. The chain combines TRBV30 with TRBJ2-5, with TRBD2 matching 9 bases. The V gene end was trimmed by 3 bases and the J gene end by 1 base; junction bases not matched to a gene: 6. This CDR3 has 15 residues. Germline CDR1 is GTSNPN and CDR2 is SVGIG (reference sequence). Written as DNA, the CDR3 is TGTGCCTGGAGGCTCGGGACTAGCAGCCAAGAGACCCAGTACTTC. It codes for CAWRLGTSSQETQYF. Complete variable domain (other parts from reference TRBV30 and TRBJ2-5): SQTIHQWPATLVQPVGSPLSLECTVEGTSNPNLYWYRQAAGRGLQLLFYSVGIGQISSEVPQNLSASRPQDRQFILSSKKLLLSDSGFYLCAWRLGTSSQETQYFGPGTRLLVL.

The V gene is TRBV5-1, the J gene TRBJ2-7; tentatively, D is TRBD2 (6 bases). Deletions cut 3 bases from V and 3 bases from J, with 13 bases between. Germline values: CDR1 SGHRS, CDR2 YFSETQ. This CDR3 is built from 14 residues. This CDR3 reads CASSYRDSFYEQYV. The CDR3 coding sequence is TGCGCCAGCAGCTACCGGGACTCATTCTACGAGCAGTACGTC.

The V and J genes are TRBV28 and TRBJ2-5; D remains ambiguous. V lost 7 bases and J lost 5, with 8 bases in between. Germline loops: CDR1 MDHEN, CDR2 SYDVKM. The CDR3 covers 11 residues. The CDR3 bases are TGTGCCAGCACTACGAGGGAGACCCAGTACTTC. Translating it yields CASTTRETQYF.

This chain uses TRBV6-1 with TRBJ1-5; D might be TRBD1 (5 bases). This CDR3 spans 14 amino acids. CDR1 MNHNS and CDR2 SASEGT come from the germline V gene. The ends were cut back, 4 bases at V and 3 bases at J, with 10 bases in the middle. The chain's CDR3 is CASSAGLANQPQHF. The CDR3 DNA reads as TGTGCCAGCAGTGCAGGGCTGGCCAATCAGCCCCAGCATTTT.

The V and J genes are TRBV5-1 and TRBJ2-2, with a possible D match to TRBD1 (6 bases). This CDR3 region has 18 residues. V lost 0 bases, J lost 2 bases, and 17 bases lay in between. Germline V CDR1 and CDR2: SGHRS, YFSETQ. CDR3 sequence (DNA): TGCGCCAGCAGCTTGGAAGGAGCTCGAGGGGGAAACACCGGGGAGCTGTTTTTT. As protein: CASSLEGARGGNTGELFF.

This clone was seen a few times. The chain has TRBV7-9 and TRBJ1-5; weak D call: TRBD1 (6 bases). Trimming stripped 0 bases from V and 0 bases from J, with 9 bases between. The CDR3 extends over 16 amino acids. Germline lookup yields CDR1 SEHNR and CDR2 FQNEAQ (reference sequence). The CDR3, as DNA: TGTGCCAGCAGCTTAGCGGGGGCCGATAGCAATCAGCCCCAGCATTTT. Its translation is CASSLAGADSNQPQHF.

V gene TRBV27 combines with J gene TRBJ1-1, with 10 positions matching TRBD1. Germline V CDR1 and CDR2: MNHEY, SMNVEV (reference sequence). The CDR3 sequence is 17 residues long. The V gene end was trimmed by 5 bases and the J gene end by 0 bases; junction bases not matched to a gene: 9. CDR3 amino acids: CASSAWTGGTMNTEAFF. The CDR3 coding sequence is TGTGCCAGCAGTGCCTGGACAGGGGGTACGATGAACACTGAAGCTTTCTTT.

This chain links TRBV14 with TRBJ2-1, with 7 bases matching TRBD2. Trimming cost V 2 bases and J 6 bases; bases outside gene matches: 19. This CDR3 is built from 19 residues. Germline CDR1 reads SGHDN; CDR2 reads FVKESK. The CDR3 region has the DNA TGTGCCAGCAGCCAAAGTACCCTCCGACTAGCCGACTTATCCAATGAGCAGTTCTTC. Its translation: CASSQSTLRLADLSNEQFF.

The V gene is TRBV4-1, the J gene TRBJ1-5, with TRBD1 matching over 8 bases. Trimming cost V 2 bases and J 0 bases; bases outside gene matches: 9. Germline-derived CDR1 and CDR2 are MGHRA and YSYEKL. The CDR3 contains 18 residues. The CDR3 DNA reads TGCGCCAGCAGCCAACCGACAGGGGTTACTTTTAGCAATCAGCCCCAGCATTTT. Translated, it gives CASSQPTGVTFSNQPQHF.